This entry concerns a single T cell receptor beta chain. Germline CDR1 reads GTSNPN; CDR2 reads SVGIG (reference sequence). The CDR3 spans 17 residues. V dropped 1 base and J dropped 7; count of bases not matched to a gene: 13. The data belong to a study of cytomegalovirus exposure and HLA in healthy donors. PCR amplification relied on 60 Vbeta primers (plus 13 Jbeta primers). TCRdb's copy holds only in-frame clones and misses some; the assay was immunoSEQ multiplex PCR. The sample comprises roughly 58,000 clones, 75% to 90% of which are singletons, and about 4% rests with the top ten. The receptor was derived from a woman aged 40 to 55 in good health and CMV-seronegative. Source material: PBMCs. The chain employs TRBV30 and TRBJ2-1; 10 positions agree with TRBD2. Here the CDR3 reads CAWSGRQIAGGPNEQFF. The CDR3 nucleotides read TGTGCCTGGAGTGGGAGGCAGATAGCGGGAGGCCCAAATGAGCAGTTCTTC. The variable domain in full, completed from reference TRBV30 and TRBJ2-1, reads SQTIHQWPATLVQPVGSPLSLECTVEGTSNPNLYWYRQAAGRGLQLLFYSVGIGQISSEVPQNLSASRPQDRQFILSSKKLLLSDSGFYLCAWSGRQIAGGPNEQFFGPGTRLTVL.